The T cell receptor (beta chain) under discussion was sequenced for a study of neurological immune-mediated disorders (dated by TCRdb to about 2019). Background for the entire study: Among the roughly 35 multiple sclerosis patients, about 30 had relapsing-remitting MS and 3 had secondary progressive MS. Peripheral blood TCR-beta repertoires from patients with HTLV-I-associated myelopathy (HAM/TSP), patients with multiple sclerosis, and healthy controls were compared in the study using UMI-based sequencing. Longitudinal samples, technical triplicates and paired sorted CD4+ and CD8+ T-cell subsets, alongside PBMC samples, were included among the approximately 100 TCR-beta libraries. The cohort comprised roughly 70 subjects: approximately 15 HAM/TSP patients, approximately 34 multiple sclerosis patients and about 20 healthy controls.

Trimming leaves V shorter by 3 bases and J shorter by 4 bases, with the junction holding 8 bases beyond the gene matches. Including cysteine and phenylalanine, the CDR3 has 16 amino acids. This entry keeps only the CDR3 DNA: 48 bases, framed from base 1. CDR1 is given as LGHNA and CDR2 as YNFKEQ, both from the germline V gene. Many counts were recorded for this clonotype. The antigen this receptor binds is unknown. Base-call qualities are not available, and no considerably larger clone is one nucleotide away. Libraries from unsorted PBMCs were made from 2 million PBMCs kept in RNAlater at -80 degrees C until RNA extraction. The multiple sclerosis patients were enrolled in a US clinical protocol that used magnetic resonance imaging to evaluate disease progression. PBMCs were separated from peripheral blood using Ficoll-Hypaque density gradient centrifugation and then cryopreserved in liquid nitrogen.

Study-wide findings and limitations: No association of the MS cluster with clinical or MRI features was observed, and the need for larger cohorts was stated by the authors. In a phylogenetic analysis, the repertoires of 18 out of 34 MS patients fell into a single cluster of related CDR3 sequences, pointing to a possible signature at the repertoire level. TCR clonal expansion was highest in HAM/TSP patients and lowest in MS patients, with MS patients falling below even healthy controls. No identical CDR3 amino acid sequences were shared among expanded clones across subjects, suggesting private TCR-beta repertoires in all groups.

cDNA was synthesized by template-switch 5'RACE using a primer carrying a 10-nucleotide random unique molecular identifier by which each TCR transcript was tagged. Each sequencing run produced over 170 million TCR-beta sequences covering 15-18 subjects. Total RNA was extracted with the RNeasy kit. TCR-beta VDJ regions were amplified with primers for the TCR constant region and the 5'RACE anchor, using the KAPA Real-time Library Amplification kit. A first PCR added sample indexes and Illumina adaptors, and a second PCR then raised library yield. After Ampure bead purification, the roughly 650 bp TCR product was size-selected on a 2% E-gel SizeSelection system. Before pooling, library quality was checked on a Bioanalyzer, concentration was measured with Qubit, and libraries were quantified with the Kapa Library Quantification kit. An Illumina HiSeq 2500 was used to sequence the libraries paired-end at 2 x 150 bp. To increase sequence diversity, about 25-31% phiX was spiked into each library pool. Concerning the study's data processing: The quality-filtered reads were processed with the UMI-based MiGEC pipeline, whose error correction step removed more than 80% of the raw TCR sequences. IMGT germline references were used for aligning VDJ genes, and each clonotype was defined as a unique CDR3 amino acid sequence together with its V-J genes. Clonal expansion, Shannon diversity and CDR3 relatedness (CalcPairwiseDistances, ClusterSamples) were evaluated with VDJtools, and phylogenetic trees were built with CLCbio workbench. Using coefficient-of-variation modelling across technical triplicates, the study counted a clone as expanded if it had at least 8 unique UMIs. Using fastp trimming at Q25 and MiXCR clonotype assembly, TCRdb reanalyzed the public sequencing data and kept in-frame beta chains. Identical CDR3 protein sequences are pooled into one entry, listed with their most common genes and DNA. These V and J calls rely on TCRdb rather than the paper's analysis. This sample is represented by 90,000 to 100,000 distinct CDR3 sequences; around 3.4% of them were singletons. Clones ranked in the top ten supply 5% to 6.5% of the sample.

The rearranged chain carries TRBV4-2 and TRBJ1-4, and TRBD1 matches 7 of the central bases. The source of this sequence is a woman aged 18-30 years with multiple sclerosis. Sequencing input: PBMCs. The CDR3 protein is CASSHLSGQHNEKLFF. The bases read TGTGCCAGCAGCCACCTTTCGGGACAGCATAATGAAAAACTGTTTTTT.